What follows is one T cell receptor (beta chain) and its context. The data originate from a study of T cell changes during pregnancy in multiple sclerosis. The CDR3 is 14 amino acids. J lost 7 bases, V lost 6 bases, and 11 bases had no gene match. Germline V gene sequence: CDR1 MNHEY, CDR2 SVGAGI. Some clones are missing from TCRdb's copy, which holds only in-frame ones; the method was immunoSEQ multiplex PCR. This table has around 100,000 clones, about 90% appearing once. The V and J genes are TRBV6-5 and TRBJ1-2; 7 nucleotides agree with TRBD1. The sequence was collected from a female donor with multiple sclerosis, enrolled in a pregnancy study. This material consisted of peripheral blood, taken in the third trimester of pregnancy. Here the CDR3 DNA reads TGTGCCAGCAGCTACAGGGGTGCCGTAAGTGGCTACACCTTC. Translated, it gives CASSYRGAVSGYTF.